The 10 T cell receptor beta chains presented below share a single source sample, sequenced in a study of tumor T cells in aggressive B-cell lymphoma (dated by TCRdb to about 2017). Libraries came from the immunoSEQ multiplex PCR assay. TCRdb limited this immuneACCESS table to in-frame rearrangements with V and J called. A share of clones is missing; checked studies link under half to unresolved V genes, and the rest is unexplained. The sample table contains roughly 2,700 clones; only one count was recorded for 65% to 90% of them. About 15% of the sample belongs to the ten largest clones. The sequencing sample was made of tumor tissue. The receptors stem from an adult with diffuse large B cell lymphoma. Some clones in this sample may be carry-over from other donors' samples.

CDR3 amino acids: CASSWAGAGTDTQYF. In DNA, the CDR3 is TGCGCCAGCAGCTGGGCGGGAGCTGGCACAGATACGCAGTATTTT. The V gene is TRBV5-1, the J gene TRBJ2-3; 7 nucleotides align to TRBD2. V lost 3 bases, J lost 1 base, and 5 bases stayed unmatched. CDR3 length equals 15 residues. The germline V gene has CDR1 SGHRS and CDR2 YFSETQ.

CDR3 sequence: CASRDRGGASGYTF. In DNA, the CDR3 is TGTGCCAGCAGAGACCGGGGGGGGGCAAGTGGCTACACCTTC. This rearrangement joins TRBV6-5 to TRBJ1-2; tentatively, D is TRBD1 (6 bases). Germline CDR1 reads MNHEY; CDR2 reads SVGAGI. This CDR3 region has 14 residues. The V end was cut by 6 bases, the J end by 7 bases, with 18 bases between.

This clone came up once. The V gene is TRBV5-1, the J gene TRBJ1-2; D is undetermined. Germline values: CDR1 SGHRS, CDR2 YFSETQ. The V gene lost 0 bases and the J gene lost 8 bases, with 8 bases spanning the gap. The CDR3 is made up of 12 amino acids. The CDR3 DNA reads TGCGCCAGCAGCTTGGAAAGCGGGGGCTACACCTTC. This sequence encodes CASSLESGGYTF.

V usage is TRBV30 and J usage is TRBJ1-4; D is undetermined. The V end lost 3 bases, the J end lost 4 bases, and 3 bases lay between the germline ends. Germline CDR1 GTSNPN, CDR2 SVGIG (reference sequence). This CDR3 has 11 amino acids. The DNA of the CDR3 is TGTGCCTGGAGCCTTAATGAAAAACTGTTTTTT. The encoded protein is CAWSLNEKLFF.

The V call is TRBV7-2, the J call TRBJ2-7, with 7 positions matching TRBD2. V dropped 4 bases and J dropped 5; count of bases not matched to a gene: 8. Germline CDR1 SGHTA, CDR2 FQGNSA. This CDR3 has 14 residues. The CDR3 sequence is CASSWTGGWDEQYF. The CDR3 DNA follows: TGTGCCAGCAGCTGGACGGGAGGTTGGGACGAGCAGTACTTC.

In nucleotides, the CDR3 is TGTGCCACCAGCGTCGGGAATAGAGAAAAACTGTTTTTT. Translating gives CATSVGNREKLFF. The chain employs TRBV15 and TRBJ1-4; D remains unclear. This CDR3 is 13 amino acids long. V was shortened by 5 bases and J by 8 bases, with 12 bases between the two germline ends. Germline CDR1 reads LNHNV; CDR2 reads YYDKDF (reference sequence).

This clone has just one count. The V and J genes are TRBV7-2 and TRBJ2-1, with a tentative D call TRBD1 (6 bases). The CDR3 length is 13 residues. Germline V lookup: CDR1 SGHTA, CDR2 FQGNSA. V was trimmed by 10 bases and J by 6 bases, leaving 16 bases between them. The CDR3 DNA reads TGTGCCACCGGATACAGGGCTCGCAATGAGCAGTTCTTC. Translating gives CATGYRARNEQFF.

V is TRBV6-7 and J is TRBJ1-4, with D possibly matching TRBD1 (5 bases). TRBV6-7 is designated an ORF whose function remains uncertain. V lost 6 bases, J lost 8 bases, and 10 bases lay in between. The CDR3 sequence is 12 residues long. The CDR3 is CASRGVSEKLFF. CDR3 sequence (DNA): TGTGCCAGCAGAGGGGTTTCGGAAAAACTGTTTTTT.

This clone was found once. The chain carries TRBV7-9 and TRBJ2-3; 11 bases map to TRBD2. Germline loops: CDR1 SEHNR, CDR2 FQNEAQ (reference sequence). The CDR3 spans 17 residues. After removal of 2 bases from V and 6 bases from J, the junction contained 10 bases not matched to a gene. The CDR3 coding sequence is TGTGCCAGCAGCTTATACACTAGCGGGAGTCGCCGCGATACGCAGTATTTT. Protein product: CASSLYTSGSRRDTQYF.

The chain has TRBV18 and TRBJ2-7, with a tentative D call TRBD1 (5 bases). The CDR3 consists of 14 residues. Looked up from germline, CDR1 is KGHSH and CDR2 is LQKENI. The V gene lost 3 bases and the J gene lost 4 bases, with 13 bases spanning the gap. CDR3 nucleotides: TGTGCCAGCTCACCCAGCCAGGGTGAGTACGAGCAGTACGTC. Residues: CASSPSQGEYEQYV.